Below, 16 T cell receptor beta chains from the same sample are listed, as sequenced in a study of blood T cell repertoires in COVID-19 (dated by TCRdb to the early 2020s). Libraries were prepared through the immunoSEQ multiplex PCR assay. TCRdb carries this immuneACCESS record with in-frame sequences only. Its versions omit some clonotypes, under half of them owing to an unresolved V gene in the studies checked, with the rest unexplained. For this sample the table gives fewer than 200,000 clones, of which approximately 88% were detected only once. The ten largest account for 1.5% to 2% of the sample. Sample: peripheral blood. The receptors shown here come from a woman aged 45-65 years with acute or convalescent COVID-19.

The V call is TRBV27, the J call TRBJ1-3; unclear D gene. The CDR3 loop spans 13 amino acids. Germline lookup yields CDR1 MNHEY and CDR2 SMNVEV (reference sequence). V lost 1 base and J 7 bases, leaving 8 bases between the germline ends. CDR3 in DNA: TGTGCCAGCAGTTTATATGGGAGTAACACCATATATTTT. Its translation: CASSLYGSNTIYF.

The gene calls are TRBV21-1 and TRBJ1-2; the D call of TRBD1 is as the table states it, not checked on the DNA. TRBV21-1 is a documented pseudogene. This CDR3 is built from 17 residues. The CDR3 reads CASSKGVTGGPAGGYTF. The CDR3 DNA follows: TGTGCCAGCAGCAAAGGGGTGACAGGGGGCCCCGCCGGTGGCTACACCTTC.

The chain combines TRBV10-3 with TRBJ2-3, with TRBD2 identical over 12 bases. The CDR3 extends over 16 amino acids. Germline trimming cut 6 bases from V and 4 bases from J; bases unmatched to any gene: 8. Germline values: CDR1 ENHRY, CDR2 SYGVKD. CDR3 coding DNA: TGTGCCATCAGCCTACTAGCGGGGGGCTCCTCAGATACGCAGTATTTT. This encodes CAISLLAGGSSDTQYF.

The V call is TRBV30, the J call TRBJ1-6; no reliable D call. Germline V CDR1 and CDR2: GTSNPN, SVGIG (reference sequence). This CDR3 has 12 amino acids. The V and J ends lost 3 bases and 10 bases respectively, with 10 bases between them. The CDR3 nucleotides read TGTGCCTGGAGGGAGGGCAGGTCACCCCTCCACTTT. Encoded protein: CAWREGRSPLHF.

This clone was seen only a few times. The V and J genes are TRBV30 and TRBJ1-1; a possible D gene is TRBD1 (6 bases). Trimming removed 7 bases from V and 6 bases from J, with 15 bases in between. Germline CDR1 GTSNPN, CDR2 SVGIG (reference sequence). This CDR3 contains 12 residues. The CDR3 DNA is TGTGCCTTATCCAGGGGTCAGTCTGAAGCTTTCTTT. Protein product: CALSRGQSEAFF. Supplemented by reference TRBV30 and TRBJ1-1, the full variable domain reads SQTIHQWPATLVQPVGSPLSLECTVEGTSNPNLYWYRQAAGRGLQLLFYSVGIGQISSEVPQNLSASRPQDRQFILSSKKLLLSDSGFYLCALSRGQSEAFFGQGTRLTVV.

CDR3 DNA sequence: TGTGCCAGCAGCCTAAAACAGGTCAATGAGCAGTTCTTC. Encoded protein: CASSLKQVNEQFF. This chain uses TRBV5-4 with TRBJ2-1; a possible D gene is TRBD1 (5 bases). V was trimmed by 4 bases and J by 6 bases, leaving 11 bases between them. Germline-derived CDR1 and CDR2 are SGHNT and YYREEE (reference sequence). The CDR3 extends over 13 amino acids.

The chain couples TRBV21-1 to TRBJ2-3; the table's D call, TRBD1, has no DNA check behind it. TRBV21-1 is classified as a pseudogene. The CDR3 loop spans 16 amino acids. The DNA for the CDR3 is TGTGCCAGCAGCAAAGAAGCGACGAGGGGGCCAGATACGCAGTATTTT. Protein sequence: CASSKEATRGPDTQYF.

V is TRBV3-1 (or the pseudogene TRBV3-2) and J is TRBJ1-3, with unresolved D. The V gene lost 4 bases and the J gene lost 3 bases, with 10 bases spanning the gap. This CDR3 spans 14 amino acids. Germline assignment: CDR1 LGHDT and CDR2 YNNKEL (reference sequence). The CDR3 bases are TGTGCCAGCAGCCTCAATAGTTTTGGAAACACCATATATTTT. The encoded protein is CASSLNSFGNTIYF.

The rearrangement joins TRBV19 to TRBJ1-1; possible D gene TRBD1, 6 bases. V was pared by 7 bases and J by 4 bases, with 13 bases between. The CDR3 contains 13 residues. From germline, CDR1 is LNHDA and CDR2 SQIVND (reference sequence). DNA of the CDR3: TGTGCCAGTATCCTACAGGGTCGCACTGAAGCTTTCTTT. Translation gives CASILQGRTEAFF. Combining the CDR3 with reference TRBV19 and TRBJ1-1 gives the whole variable domain DGGITQSPKYLFRKEGQNVTLSCEQNLNHDAMYWYRQDPGQGLRLIYYSQIVNDFQKGDIAEGYSVSREKKESFPLTVTSAQKNPTAFYLCASILQGRTEAFFGQGTRLTVV.

The table lists this clone with a count of one. The V gene is TRBV6-6, the J gene TRBJ1-2, with 7 nucleotides matching TRBD1. Germline lookup yields CDR1 MNHNY and CDR2 SVGAGI (reference sequence). V was pared by 4 bases and J by 6 bases, with 8 bases of the junction left unmatched. CDR3 length equals 14 residues. CDR3 sequence: CASSSPDRAHGYTF. DNA for the CDR3: TGTGCCAGCAGTTCCCCCGACAGGGCGCATGGCTACACCTTC.

The rearrangement links TRBV6-5 to TRBJ2-1, with D unclear. This CDR3 has 14 amino acids. Germline lookup yields CDR1 MNHEY and CDR2 SVGAGI. The V gene lost 7 bases and the J gene lost 0 bases, with 10 bases spanning the gap. The CDR3 bases are TGTGCCAGCACACCGACGGGCTCCTACAATGAGCAGTTCTTC. It codes for CASTPTGSYNEQFF.

Written as DNA, the CDR3 is TGTGCCTGGAGTGTACAGTACACTGAAGCTTTCTTT. The encoded protein is CAWSVQYTEAFF. The genes are TRBV30 and TRBJ1-1, with D uncertain. Germline loops: CDR1 GTSNPN, CDR2 SVGIG (reference sequence). CDR3 length: 12 amino acids. The ends were cut back, 0 bases at V and 3 bases at J, with 5 bases in the middle.

The chain uses TRBV25-1 and TRBJ1-2, with D uncertain. CDR1 and CDR2 (germline): MGHDK, SYGVNS. CDR3 length equals 13 residues. The V and J ends lost 2 bases and 7 bases respectively, with 11 bases between them. For the CDR3, the DNA is TGTGCCAGCAGTGAAGGCTTTGGTATTGGCTACACCTTC. It is translated as CASSEGFGIGYTF.

In the case of this clone: Distinct nucleotide sequences in the sample also encode this CDR3. The chain employs TRBV19 and TRBJ2-3, with a possible D match to TRBD1 (5 bases). There are 13 residues in the CDR3. Germline values: CDR1 LNHDA, CDR2 SQIVND (reference sequence). V was clipped by 4 bases and J by 1 base, with 6 bases between them. The CDR3 loop is CASSTGRTDTQYF. In DNA, the CDR3 is TGTGCCAGTAGTACAGGGCGCACAGATACGCAGTATTTT.

V is TRBV19 and J is TRBJ1-1; D unclear. This CDR3 region has 14 residues. From germline, CDR1 is LNHDA and CDR2 SQIVND (reference sequence). Trimming left V 8 bases short and J 1 base short, with 14 bases between. In DNA, the CDR3 is TGTGCCAGTCATGAGGAGGCCGGGAACACTGAAGCTTTCTTT. Amino acid sequence: CASHEEAGNTEAFF. Filled out from reference TRBV19 and TRBJ1-1, the complete variable domain reads DGGITQSPKYLFRKEGQNVTLSCEQNLNHDAMYWYRQDPGQGLRLIYYSQIVNDFQKGDIAEGYSVSREKKESFPLTVTSAQKNPTAFYLCASHEEAGNTEAFFGQGTRLTVV.

The chain uses TRBV6-6 and TRBJ2-2; 7 nucleotides align to TRBD1. The V gene's germline CDR1 is MNHNY and CDR2 SVGAGI (reference sequence). The trim removed 6 bases at V and 4 bases at J, leaving 8 bases unmatched. The length of the CDR3 is 15 residues. The CDR3 here is CASRPRDRLTGELFF. DNA of the CDR3: TGTGCCAGCAGACCCCGGGACAGACTCACCGGGGAGCTGTTTTTT.